This record concerns one T cell receptor (beta chain) sequence. What it binds is unknown. CD45RO-negative CD8 cells positively selected for CCR7 made up the naive population, which excluded terminally differentiated effector memory CD45RA+ cells. None of the donors, who were healthy HIV-negative adults, had recently had acute infections or vaccinations. The sample originates from a study of shared clonotypes between healthy human individuals. The overall study: Per donor, CD8 memory used one plate, CD8 naive used two, CD4 memory used three and CD4 naive used three. Study-wide results and limits: With few donors, the genetic and exposure-history diversity represented was limited. Generally, estimated richness proved larger in naive subsets than it did in memory subsets.

The V gene's germline CDR1 is SEHNR and CDR2 FQNEAQ (reference sequence). The CDR3 has 14 amino acids. V lost 5 bases, J lost 4 bases, and 13 bases lay in between. Assay used: immunoSEQ multiplex PCR; TCRdb lists only in-frame clones, some missing. The sample holds millions of clones, over 85% seen once. The chain is built from TRBV7-9 and TRBJ2-3; D may be TRBD1 (5 bases). Material for sequencing was naive CD8+ T cells sorted from blood. This clonotype was obtained from a man aged 18 to 29 in good health. CDR3 sequence (DNA): TGTGCCAGCAGCACAGGAGAGAATCCAGATACGCAGTATTTT. It is translated as CASSTGENPDTQYF. The whole variable domain, remainder taken from reference TRBV7-9 and TRBJ2-3, is DTGVSQNPRHKITKRGQNVTFRCDPISEHNRLYWYRQTLGQGPEFLTYFQNEAQLEKSRLLSDRFSAERPKGSFSTLEIQRTEQGDSAMYLCASSTGENPDTQYFGPGTRLTVL.